A selection of T cell receptor beta chains follows, all from one sample in a study of human T cells and chemical hapten exposure. TCRdb redid the calling of the RACE reads with MiXCR, one entry per CDR3 protein. This table has 240,000 or so distinct CDR3 sequences, approximately 8.6% appearing once. The starting material was whole blood, obtained in connection with sensitization to the hapten diphenylcyclopropenone (DPC). These receptors all stem from a woman aged 40 to 55 with alopecia areata. Some clones in this sample may be carry-over from other donors' samples. The CDR3 runs from the conserved cysteine through the conserved F or W. The D gene is left open where the match is weak. For some rows the clone size is stated as once, few or many, or as a class when expanded; others skip it.

size	D	length	V	J	DNA	CDR3
few	TRBD1	14	TRBV25-1	TRBJ2-5	TGTGCCAGCAGTAGGGACAGCAGCCAAGAGACCCAGTACTTC	CASSRDSSQETQYF
-	-	14	TRBV5-5	TRBJ2-5	TGTGCCAGCAGCTCACCTGCCGGGGTGGAGACCCAGTACTTC	CASSSPAGVETQYF
many	-	17	TRBV12-3/TRBV12-4	TRBJ2-1	TGTGCCAGCACCGCTGCCCCGCCTTTGCCCCCTACAAATGAGCAGTTCTTC	CASTAAPPLPPTNEQFF
few	TRBD1	15	TRBV20-1	TRBJ1-2	TGCAGTGCTAGAGATCCGGTACAGGGGGCTGGAGGCTACACCTTC	CSARDPVQGAGGYTF
-	-	13	TRBV6-5	TRBJ1-2	TGTGCCAGCAGTCCGTCGTGGGAGGGCGGCTACACCTTC	CASSPSWEGGYTF
-	-	13	TRBV6-5	TRBJ2-2	TGTGCCAGCGCTACGGACTTTACCGGGGAGCTGTTTTTT	CASATDFTGELFF
few	-	15	TRBV5-1	TRBJ2-5	TGCGCCAGCAGCTCGACAGGGACTTACCAAGAGACCCAGTACTTC	CASSSTGTYQETQYF
-	-	15	TRBV5-1	TRBJ1-6	TGCGCCAGCAGCACGGACCTCTCCTATAATTCACCCCTCCACTTT	CASSTDLSYNSPLHF
few	TRBD1	13	TRBV29-1	TRBJ2-5	TGCAGCGTTGTAGGGGGCGAACAGGAGACCCAGTACTTC	CSVVGGEQETQYF
-	TRBD1	15	TRBV28	TRBJ1-1	TGTGCCAGCAGTTTAGGGGGGACAGGGTCGGTTCGGGCTTTCTTT	CASSLGGTGSVRAFF
-	TRBD1	14	TRBV19	TRBJ1-2	TGTGCCAGTAGTTTCAGGGGGGCTAACTATGGCTACACCTTC	CASSFRGANYGYTF
few	-	13	TRBV2	TRBJ1-2	TGTGCCAGCAGTGAAGGGTACTTGAATGGCTACACCTTC	CASSEGYLNGYTF
many	-	13	TRBV7-2	TRBJ2-3	TGTGCCAGCAGCTCAGTACGCTTGGACCTTCAGTATTTT	CASSSVRLDLQYF
-	-	10	TRBV28	TRBJ1-2	TGTGCCAGCACAGGGACTGGCTACACCTTC	CASTGTGYTF
few	-	16	TRBV4-2	TRBJ2-2	TGTGCCAGCAGCCAACTTCTGACGCGGAACACCGGGGAGCTGTTTTTT	CASSQLLTRNTGELFF
many	-	12	TRBV6-1	TRBJ2-2	TGTGCCAGCAACCTGAACACCGGGGAGCTGTTTTTT	CASNLNTGELFF
few	TRBD1	14	TRBV20-1	TRBJ1-4	TGCAGTGCACCCGGACAGGGGATGGATGAAAAACTGTTTTTT	CSAPGQGMDEKLFF
-	-	12	TRBV6-1	TRBJ1-3	TGTGCCAGCAGTCTTAATGGAAACACCATATATTTT	CASSLNGNTIYF
many	TRBD1	14	TRBV12-3/TRBV12-4	TRBJ1-1	TGTGCCAGCAGACGACAGGGGGCTTGGACTGAAGCTTTCTTT	CASRRQGAWTEAFF
few	-	15	TRBV28	TRBJ2-2	TGTGCCAGCCTCGGATACAGGGGGGGCACCGGGGAGCTGTTTTTT	CASLGYRGGTGELFF
few	TRBD2	16	TRBV28	TRBJ2-7	TGTGCCAGTCTCCCCTCCGGGACTAGCACATTCGACGAGCAGTACTTC	CASLPSGTSTFDEQYF
-	-	14	TRBV3-1	TRBJ2-3	TGTGCCAGCAGCCAAACCGGCTTCACAGATACGCAGTATTTT	CASSQTGFTDTQYF
many	-	13	TRBV4-3	TRBJ1-3	TGCGCCAGCAGCCAAGATGTAAGAAACACCATATATTTT	CASSQDVRNTIYF
few	TRBD2	18	TRBV4-2	TRBJ2-1	TGTGCCAGCAGCCAAGAAGCGGGAGCGGGAAGACTTGTTGGTGAGCAGTTCTTC	CASSQEAGAGRLVGEQFF
many	-	13	TRBV7-9	TRBJ1-5	TGTGCCAGCAGCGGGGAATTTACACAGCCCCAGCATTTT	CASSGEFTQPQHF
few	TRBD1	13	TRBV9	TRBJ2-7	TGTGCCAGCAGCGTGGGGACAGGGACCCACCAGTACTTC	CASSVGTGTHQYF
few	-	13	TRBV29-1	TRBJ2-7	TGCAGCGCCCTGGGGCCTAGAGCCTACGAGCAGTACTTC	CSALGPRAYEQYF
few	TRBD1	12	TRBV29-1	TRBJ2-1	TGCAGCGCCCGACAGGGGTGGCATGAGCAGTTCTTC	CSARQGWHEQFF
many	TRBD2	14	TRBV5-1	TRBJ2-1	TGTGCCAGCAGCTTAGCGGGAACCTACAATGAGCAGTTCTTC	CASSLAGTYNEQFF
few	TRBD2	16	TRBV2	TRBJ2-1	TGTGCCAGCAGTCGCGAGGTTCTGGCGGGAGGAGGGGAGCAGTTCTTC	CASSREVLAGGGEQFF
many	-	14	TRBV20-1	TRBJ1-5	TGCAGTGCTGGAACAAGAAGCTCCAATCAGCCCCAGCATTTT	CSAGTRSSNQPQHF
many	-	12	TRBV11-2	TRBJ2-1	TGTGCCAGCAGCTTCGGGTCCAATGAGCAGTTCTTC	CASSFGSNEQFF
-	-	15	TRBV4-2	TRBJ1-2	TGTGCCAGCAGCCAAGAGCCGGGGTTCAACTATGGCTACACCTTC	CASSQEPGFNYGYTF
few	TRBD2	19	TRBV20-1	TRBJ2-1	TGCAGTGCTAGACTCTGGACTAGCGCGGGAGAAGCGACCTACAATGAGCAGTTCTTC	CSARLWTSAGEATYNEQFF
-	-	16	TRBV7-9	TRBJ2-7	TGTGCCAGCAGCTCCCCACTTACCGACAGGACCTACGAGCAGTACTTC	CASSSPLTDRTYEQYF
-	-	15	TRBV7-6	TRBJ1-3	TGTGCCAGCAGCTTACTGGGACTTTACGGAAACACCATATATTTT	CASSLLGLYGNTIYF
-	-	13	TRBV6-4	TRBJ1-1	TGTGCCAGCAGTGCTGACATGAACACTGAAGCTTTCTTT	CASSADMNTEAFF
many	TRBD1	17	TRBV29-1	TRBJ2-7	TGCAGCGTTGAAGATCGGTTGCAGGGGGCCGTCTCCTACGAGCAGTACTTC	CSVEDRLQGAVSYEQYF
-	-	13	TRBV30	TRBJ1-1	TGTGCCTGGAGTGTCGGGAGGAACACTGAAGCTTTCTTT	CAWSVGRNTEAFF
-	-	13	TRBV6-5	TRBJ2-7	TGTGCCAGCAGTGGGACAAATTCCTACGAGCAGTACTTC	CASSGTNSYEQYF
few	-	16	TRBV28	TRBJ1-2	TGTGCCAGCAGTTTATGGGGGCGCCTAAGAAACTATGGCTACACCTTC	CASSLWGRLRNYGYTF